This T cell receptor beta chain was found in a study of Ad26.COV2.S vaccination and SARS-CoV-2 variants. Study-level background: Ad26.COV2.S, an intramuscular injection, was given once or twice 56 days apart.

Whole-study results and caveats: Possibly, TCR breadth and depth analyses underestimated total T cell responses. Comparability of non-spike TCR breadth was observed across vaccine and placebo recipients.

Regarding this clone: The antigen remains undetermined.

Documented treatment: roughly 18 received Ad26.COV2.S at low or high dose, single or two shots; five or six received placebo; per-sample allocation not given. Samples came from day 63 after the first vaccine or placebo injection. Using immunoSEQ multiplex PCR, the repertoire was profiled, and TCRdb retains in-frame clones only, with some absent. The sample holds more than 300,000 clones, 70% to 90% seen once. Sequencing used peripheral blood, obtained in a trial of Ad26.COV2.S vaccine versus placebo. The TCR sequence derives from a person aged 18 to 59 who received the Ad26.COV2.S COVID-19 vaccine or a placebo.

The CDR3 loop reads CAIRTDITGNTIYF. For the CDR3, the DNA is TGTGCCATCAGGACCGACATAACTGGAAACACCATATATTTT. The V and J genes are TRBV10-3 and TRBJ1-3; D gene ambiguous. The germline gives CDR1 ENHRY, CDR2 SYGVKD. Deletions cut 6 bases from V and 2 bases from J, with 11 bases between. This CDR3 is 14 amino acids long.